This entry lists 8 T cell receptor beta chains sequenced from one sample in a study of blood T cell repertoires in COVID-19. Clones were read by immunoSEQ multiplex PCR, and TCRdb kept only the in-frame ones, dropping some. The sample shows some 42,000 clones, 70% to 90% of them seen only once. What was sequenced was peripheral blood. These receptors were obtained from a woman in her 70s in a cohort sampled during active COVID-19.

The count of this clone is one. The V call is TRBV5-1, the J call TRBJ1-1; TRBD1 might be the D (5 bases). V was pared by 1 base and J by 4 bases, with 8 bases between. This CDR3 region has 13 residues. CDR1 is SGHRS, CDR2 YFSETQ, per germline. CDR3 DNA sequence: TGCGCCAGCAGCTTGCAGGGAGGCACTGAAGCTTTCTTT. It specifies CASSLQGGTEAFF.

The chain links TRBV5-1 to TRBJ2-7, with D maybe TRBD1 (6 bases). The CDR3 spans 15 residues. V lost 5 bases and J lost 4, with 19 bases in between. The V gene's germline CDR1 is SGHRS and CDR2 YFSETQ. CDR3 region: CASSKNRVRVYEQYF. The CDR3 DNA sequence: TGCGCCAGCAGTAAAAACAGGGTAAGGGTTTACGAGCAGTACTTC.

J is TRBJ2-3 and V is TRBV6-5; 9 bases line up with TRBD2. The CDR3 is 14 amino acids. The V gene end was trimmed by 6 bases and the J gene end by 4 bases; junction bases not matched to a gene: 5. Per the germline V gene, CDR1 is MNHEY and CDR2 is SVGAGI. The CDR3: CASRGTSKADTQYF. CDR3 DNA sequence: TGTGCCAGCAGGGGGACTAGCAAGGCAGATACGCAGTATTTT.

CDR3 bases: TGTGCCAGCAGCAAAGCCCGGGGGTTCAATGAGCAGTTCTTC. Protein: CASSKARGFNEQFF. The chain is built from TRBV21-1 and TRBJ2-1; the DNA was not compared with TRBD2, the D call given in the table. TRBV21-1 is labeled a pseudogene. The CDR3 extends over 14 amino acids.

The genes are TRBV27 and TRBJ1-3, with 7 positions matching TRBD1. Germline CDR1 MNHEY, CDR2 SMNVEV (reference sequence). V lost 3 bases to trimming and J lost 7 bases; unmatched junction nucleotides: 6. This CDR3 region has 14 residues. CDR3 amino acids: CASSLTGRGNTIYF. CDR3 DNA: TGTGCCAGCAGTTTGACAGGGAGAGGCAACACCATATATTTT.

This chain uses TRBV24-1 with TRBJ2-5; D possibly corresponds to TRBD2 (6 bases). Germline CDR1 and CDR2: KGHDR and SFDVKD. The CDR3 has 17 amino acids. Between the trimmed V and J ends, which lost 1 base and 5 bases, there was a span of 19 bases. The chain's CDR3 is CATSDFGGVAGGETQYF. For the CDR3, the DNA is TGTGCCACCAGTGATTTTGGAGGGGTCGCGGGTGGGGAGACCCAGTACTTC.

Comments on this clone: Other DNA variants within this sample encode the same CDR3. The chain links TRBV5-6 to TRBJ1-6; 9 bases are a match to TRBD1. The junction had 3 bases not matched to a gene; V was cut back by 4 bases and J by 7 bases. CDR3 size: 14 residues. Germline values: CDR1 SGHDT, CDR2 YYEEEE. CDR3 amino acids: CASSPDRGNSPLHF. Written as DNA, the CDR3 is TGTGCCAGCAGCCCGGACAGGGGCAATTCACCCCTCCACTTT.

The chain joins TRBV6-6 to TRBJ2-1; D not certain. The CDR3 extends over 12 amino acids. Trimming pared 3 bases from V and 4 bases from J, leaving 4 bases between. Germline CDR1 and CDR2: MNHNY and SVGAGI (reference sequence). This CDR3 reads CASSYLYNEQFF. The CDR3 DNA reads TGTGCCAGCAGTTATCTGTACAATGAGCAGTTCTTC.